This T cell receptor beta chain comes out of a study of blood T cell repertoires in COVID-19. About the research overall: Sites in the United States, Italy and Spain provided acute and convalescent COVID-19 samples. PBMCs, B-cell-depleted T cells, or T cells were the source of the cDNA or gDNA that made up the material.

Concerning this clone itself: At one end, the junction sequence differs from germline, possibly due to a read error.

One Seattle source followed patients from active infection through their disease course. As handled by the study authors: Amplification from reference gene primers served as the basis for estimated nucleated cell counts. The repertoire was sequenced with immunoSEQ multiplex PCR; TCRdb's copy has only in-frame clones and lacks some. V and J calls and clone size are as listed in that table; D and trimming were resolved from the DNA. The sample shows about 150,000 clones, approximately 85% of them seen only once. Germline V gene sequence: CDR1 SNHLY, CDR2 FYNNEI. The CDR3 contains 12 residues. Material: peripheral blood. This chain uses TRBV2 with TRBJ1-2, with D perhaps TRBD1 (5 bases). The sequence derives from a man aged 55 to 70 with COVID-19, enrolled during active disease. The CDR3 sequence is CAKKTDNDGYTF. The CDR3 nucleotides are TGTGCCAAAAAGACAGATAACGATGGCTACACCTTC.